This passage covers 9 T cell receptor beta chains from one sample sequenced in a study of blood T cell repertoires in COVID-19. Clones were sequenced by immunoSEQ multiplex PCR, and TCRdb holds only the in-frame ones, with some missing. Of 350,000 to 450,000 clones listed, 75% to 90% are singletons. Sample: peripheral blood. The source is a woman in her forties with COVID-19, enrolled during active disease.

Note on this clone: One junction end does not reproduce the germline sequence, and a read error may be involved. J is TRBJ2-2 and V is TRBV7-7; D is perhaps TRBD2 (5 bases). This CDR3 has 15 residues. Germline V gives CDR1 SSHAT, CDR2 FNYEAQ (reference sequence). CDR3 sequence: CASTTSGSNTGELFF. CDR3 in DNA: TGTGCTAGCACCACGTCGGGATCGAACACCGGGGAGCTGTTTTTT.

The CDR3 DNA follows: TGCGCCAGCAGCTCGGACAGGGGTAATGAAAAACTGTTTTTT. Its protein product is CASSSDRGNEKLFF. The chain links TRBV5-1 to TRBJ1-4; 9 bases are a match to TRBD1. The V segment lost 3 bases and the J segment 4 bases; nucleotides outside the gene matches: 1. From germline, CDR1 is SGHRS and CDR2 YFSETQ. The CDR3 loop spans 14 amino acids.

The gene calls are TRBV11-2 and TRBJ1-1, with 9 bases that match TRBD1. This CDR3 comprises 17 residues. Germline V gene sequence: CDR1 SGHAT, CDR2 FQNNGV. The V segment lost 3 bases and the J segment 3 bases; nucleotides outside the gene matches: 11. Written as DNA, the CDR3 is TGTGCCAGCAGCTTGGGACAGGGTGGGATTAGTTACACTGAAGCTTTCTTT. This encodes CASSLGQGGISYTEAFF.

This sequence joins TRBV27 and TRBJ2-2, with TRBD1 matching over 8 bases. The trim removed 3 bases at V and 6 bases at J, leaving 9 bases unmatched. There are 16 residues in the CDR3. Germline V CDR1 and CDR2: MNHEY, SMNVEV (reference sequence). CDR3 bases: TGTGCCAGCAGTTTCCTGCTTCAGGGGGCATCCGGGGAGCTGTTTTTT. This sequence encodes CASSFLLQGASGELFF.

The V gene is TRBV7-8, the J gene TRBJ1-1; D is perhaps TRBD1 (5 bases). Germline CDR1 is SGHVS and CDR2 is FQNEAQ. This CDR3 has 14 residues. Trimming stripped 1 base from V and 4 bases from J, with 10 bases between. Here the CDR3 reads CASSLVGGGTEAFF. The CDR3 bases are TGTGCCAGCAGCTTAGTCGGGGGAGGCACTGAAGCTTTCTTT.

This chain links TRBV28 with TRBJ2-7; possible D gene TRBD1, 5 bases. V lost 1 base and J lost 2, with 9 bases in between. CDR1 is MDHEN and CDR2 is SYDVKM in the germline V gene. This CDR3 comprises 14 residues. The CDR3 spells CASSLSGNPYEQYF. CDR3 sequence (DNA): TGTGCCAGCAGTTTATCAGGGAACCCCTACGAGCAGTACTTC.

The chain links TRBV18 to TRBJ1-1; D possibly corresponds to TRBD1 (6 bases). The CDR3 sequence is 14 residues long. The V end lost 10 bases, the J end lost 7 bases, and 22 bases lay between the germline ends. Germline assignment: CDR1 KGHSH and CDR2 LQKENI. The CDR3 is CATTPQGQVGEAFF. As DNA, the CDR3 is TGTGCCACCACGCCGCAGGGACAAGTCGGTGAAGCTTTCTTT.

The gene calls are TRBV27 and TRBJ2-7; 7 bases match TRBD2. Germline V lookup: CDR1 MNHEY, CDR2 SMNVEV (reference sequence). Unmatched junction bases numbered 11, after V lost 3 bases and J lost 3 bases. The CDR3 contains 16 residues. The CDR3 loop reads CASSFSGGNRLYEQYF. For the CDR3, the DNA is TGTGCCAGCAGTTTTTCGGGAGGTAACCGGCTCTACGAGCAGTACTTC.

J is TRBJ2-7 and V is TRBV7-2; D is perhaps TRBD1 (6 bases). Trimming shortened V by 5 bases and J by 3 bases, and 14 bases separated the two germline ends. The CDR3 extends over 14 amino acids. From germline, CDR1 is SGHTA and CDR2 FQGNSA. CDR3 protein: CASSKGHLDYEQYF. Here the CDR3 DNA reads TGTGCCAGCAGCAAGGGACATCTAGACTACGAGCAGTACTTC. The full variable domain, in which reference TRBV7-2 and TRBJ2-7 provide the parts outside the CDR3, is GAGVSQSPSNKVTEKGKDVELRCDPISGHTALYWYRQSLGQGLEFLIYFQGNSAPDKSGLPSDRFSAERTGGSVSTLTIQRTQQEDSAVYLCASSKGHLDYEQYFGPGTRLTVT.